In this sample, the clone carrying this T cell receptor (beta chain) turned up a few times. The target antigen is unknown. The data were obtained in a study of cytomegalovirus exposure and HLA in healthy donors. The CDR3 is made up of 14 amino acids. Germline V gene lookup returns CDR1 MNHEY and CDR2 SVGAGI. 13 Jbeta primers and 60 Vbeta primers were used for the PCR. Here immunoSEQ multiplex PCR was the method, and the copy in TCRdb shows in-frame clones only, minus some. This table holds around 120,000 clones, about three quarters found once. Study results and limitations: Several of the most significant clusters were apparently associated with common viral pathogens in a later analysis. Many donors shared some public TCRs, even though most TCR sequences were rare. TCR beta chains numbering under 200 were designated cytomegalovirus-associated. It was taken for granted in presence/absence analyses that sequencing depth across donors was roughly uniform.

This receptor was identified in a man aged 60 to 75 in good health and CMV-seropositive. Material for sequencing was PBMCs. The V gene is TRBV6-5, the J gene TRBJ2-5; D might be TRBD2 (6 bases). The J call may be incorrect, as the DNA end agrees better with TRBJ2-7. The CDR3, as DNA: TGTGCCAGCAGTCTTCACGGGACTTCCTACGAGCAGTACTTC. This sequence encodes CASSLHGTSYEQYF.